The entry that follows covers one TCR beta chain sequence. This CDR3 is built from 12 residues. V was trimmed by 2 bases and J by 8 bases, leaving 9 bases between them. The germline CDR1 and CDR2 sequences are MNHNY and SVGAGI (reference sequence). Source study methods: For nucleated cells, counts were estimated from reference gene primer amplification. The method was immunoSEQ multiplex PCR; TCRdb's version includes in-frame clones alone and lacks a portion of them. That table is the source of V, J and clone size, and D and trimming were worked out from the DNA. Of roughly 200,000 clones in the sample, roughly 80% were seen once. The data derive from a study of blood T cell repertoires in COVID-19.

Source material: peripheral blood. This chain connects TRBV6-6 to TRBJ1-2; D is uncertain. This receptor was taken from a man aged 50-59 years with active or convalescent COVID-19. The CDR3 DNA follows: TGTGCCAGCAGTTACCCCGACACCGGCTACACCTTC. Translating gives CASSYPDTGYTF.